Described below is a single T cell receptor (beta chain) sequence and its context. Its antigen remains unknown. Overall study results and limits: Tumor-infiltrating Treg TCR alpha and beta sequences overlapped most with tumor naive CD4+ T cells, then blood naive. Tumor memory CD4+ T cell TCR gene usage clustered with blood and lymph node memory CD4+ cells and lymph node naive CD4+ cells.

One entry per CDR3 protein results from TCRdb running MiXCR on the 5' RACE reads. The sample lists over 55,000 distinct CDR3 sequences, 28% seen once, with roughly 3% in the top ten. The material sequenced was tumor-infiltrating memory CD4+ T cells sorted from the breast tumor. Subset reported: memory CD4+ T cells, CD4+CD45RO+CD25-. The receptor's source is a female donor with breast cancer.

CDR3 nucleotide sequence: TGTGCCATCACGGATAGCGGGACAGATACGCAGTATTTT. The encoded protein is CAITDSGTDTQYF. J is TRBJ2-3 and V is TRBV10-3; 7 nucleotides line up with TRBD2. V lost 7 bases and J lost 3; bases outside the gene matches: 4. The CDR3 runs to 13 residues. Germline V gene data show CDR1 as ENHRY and CDR2 as SYGVKD.